This T cell receptor (beta chain) was sequenced in a study of response to subunit inactivated influenza vaccine. Points from the study as a whole: Every seasonal influenza vaccination brings in few new T cells, the authors suggested.

Comment on this clonotype: The antigen is not known.

TCRdb independently ran MiXCR on the RT-PCR reads; one entry per CDR3 protein. In the table there are 450,000 to 550,000 distinct CDR3 sequences, around 25% of which are singletons. Germline V gene data show CDR1 as ENHRY and CDR2 as SYGVKD. Losses at the gene ends were 4 bases for V and 4 bases for J; bases not matched to a gene: 12. The CDR3 consists of 17 residues. This TCR was recovered from a man aged 45 to 65 who received an inactivated influenza vaccine. Sample: CD4+ T cells sorted from PBMCs, taken roughly 5 days after vaccination. The genes are TRBV10-3 and TRBJ2-2; 7 bases are a match to TRBD2. CDR3 nucleotides: TGTGCCATCAGTGCCCGGGAGGCCCAATCGGTCACCGGGGAGCTGTTTTTT. Translated: CAISAREAQSVTGELFF.